These T cell receptor beta chains were read from a single sample in a study of CD8 T cells in ankylosing spondylitis. TCRdb recomputed calls from the 5' RACE reads with MiXCR, one row per CDR3 protein. The table has 700,000 or so distinct CDR3 sequences, 15% to 20% seen once. The sequencing input was blood, either unsorted or a sorted T cell fraction (not recorded which). These receptor sequences come from a male donor with ankylosing spondylitis. CDR3s include the opening cysteine and the closing phenylalanine or tryptophan. D genes are given only for firm matches. For some rows the clone size is stated as once, few or many, or as a class when expanded; others skip it.

CASTRSSKNTGELFF	TGTGCCAGCACCCGCTCTAGTAAGAACACCGGGGAGCTGTTTTTT	NA	NA	TRBJ2-2	TRBV12-3/TRBV12-4
CASSPTGPNQPQHF	TGCGCCAGCAGCCCGACAGGGCCCAATCAGCCCCAGCATTTT	many	TRBD1	TRBJ1-5	TRBV5-1
CASSLLAGAADTQYF	TGTGCCAGCAGCTTACTAGCGGGAGCAGCAGATACGCAGTATTTT	many	TRBD2	TRBJ2-3	TRBV7-3
CASSRDRARTDTQYF	TGCGCCAGCAGCCGGGACAGGGCACGCACAGATACGCAGTATTTT	NA	TRBD1	TRBJ2-3	TRBV4-1
CASSRAAGPGRNEQFF	TGTGCCAGCAGTCGCGCAGCAGGGCCAGGGCGGAATGAGCAGTTCTTC	NA	NA	TRBJ2-1	TRBV6-1
CASSWDMSSYNEQFF	TGTGCCAGCAGTTGGGACATGAGCTCCTACAATGAGCAGTTCTTC	NA	NA	TRBJ2-1	TRBV27
CAISESIPADTQYF	TGTGCCATCAGTGAGTCGATTCCAGCAGATACGCAGTATTTT	NA	NA	TRBJ2-3	TRBV10-3
CAWSILAGHTDTQYF	TGTGCCTGGAGTATACTAGCGGGGCACACAGATACGCAGTATTTT	few	TRBD2	TRBJ2-3	TRBV30
CASSLVSGGYTF	TGTGCCAGCAGCTTGGTATCGGGAGGCTACACCTTC	NA	NA	TRBJ1-2	TRBV5-6
CASSLPASYQETQYF	TGTGCCAGCAGCTTACCAGCCTCGTACCAAGAGACCCAGTACTTC	few	NA	TRBJ2-5	TRBV7-9
CSVPGPLGLSSYNEQFF	TGCAGCGTTCCGGGCCCACTTGGGCTTAGCTCCTACAATGAGCAGTTCTTC	few	NA	TRBJ2-1	TRBV29-1
CASSTDQGDEQFF	TGCGCCAGCAGCACCGACCAGGGTGACGAGCAGTTCTTC	NA	NA	TRBJ2-1	TRBV5-1
CASLGLNQPQHF	TGTGCCAGCCTTGGACTCAATCAGCCCCAGCATTTT	NA	NA	TRBJ1-5	TRBV28
CASSLGLAGGPYEQFF	TGTGCCAGCAGCTTAGGACTAGCGGGAGGGCCCTATGAGCAGTTCTTC	few	TRBD2	TRBJ2-1	TRBV7-2
CASSLGSSDNEQFF	TGTGCCAGCAGCTTGGGGTCGAGCGACAATGAGCAGTTCTTC	NA	NA	TRBJ2-1	TRBV5-6
CASSVPSGSRYEQFF	TGTGCCAGCAGTGTCCCAAGCGGGAGTAGGTATGAGCAGTTCTTC	NA	TRBD2	TRBJ2-1	TRBV2
CASSVGTSVSQETQYF	TGTGCCAGCAGCGTAGGGACTAGCGTCAGTCAAGAGACCCAGTACTTC	few	TRBD2	TRBJ2-5	TRBV9
CASRGLAQANEQYF	TGTGCCAGCAGGGGCCTAGCGCAGGCTAACGAGCAGTACTTC	few	NA	TRBJ2-7	TRBV6-1
CASSLLSEGGSEAFF	TGTGCCAGCAGCCTATTAAGCGAGGGGGGGTCTGAAGCTTTCTTT	few	NA	TRBJ1-1	TRBV7-2
CASSQGGILNTIYF	TGCGCCAGCAGCCAAGGTGGGATATTAAACACCATATATTTT	NA	NA	TRBJ1-3	TRBV4-1
CASSLRFSEQFF	TGTGCCAGCAGCTTACGTTTTTCTGAGCAGTTCTTC	NA	NA	TRBJ2-1	TRBV7-9
CASSLGSGFSYNEQFF	TGTGCCAGCAGCTTGGGAAGCGGATTCTCCTACAATGAGCAGTTCTTC	NA	NA	TRBJ2-1	TRBV5-6
CAAHGLASYEQYF	TGTGCCGCCCACGGACTAGCCTCCTACGAGCAGTACTTC	few	TRBD2	TRBJ2-7	TRBV28
CSARQTHREYTEAFF	TGCAGTGCTAGACAAACCCACAGGGAGTACACTGAAGCTTTCTTT	few	NA	TRBJ1-1	TRBV20-1
CASCPGLGQDTQYF	TGTGCCAGCTGCCCAGGGTTGGGGCAAGATACGCAGTATTTT	few	NA	TRBJ2-3	TRBV2
CASRGIEAFF	TGTGCCAGCCGGGGAATTGAAGCTTTCTTT	NA	NA	TRBJ1-1	TRBV2
CSAREEGTVSYEQYF	TGCAGTGCTAGAGAGGAGGGAACAGTCTCCTACGAGCAGTACTTC	few	NA	TRBJ2-7	TRBV20-1
CASSLNGQTSYEQYF	TGTGCCAGCAGCTTAAATGGACAGACCTCCTACGAGCAGTACTTC	NA	NA	TRBJ2-7	TRBV7-3
CASKRGGRAETQYF	TGTGCCAGCAAGCGGGGAGGCAGGGCAGAGACCCAGTACTTC	once	TRBD2	TRBJ2-5	TRBV7-9
CASSLGPVYEQFF	TGTGCCAGCTCACTAGGTCCGGTCTATGAGCAGTTCTTC	NA	NA	TRBJ2-1	TRBV7-2
CSARDGASGISYNEQFF	TGCAGTGCTAGAGATGGGGCTAGCGGAATCTCCTACAATGAGCAGTTCTTC	few	TRBD2	TRBJ2-1	TRBV20-1
CASSPKGGSNQPQHF	TGTGCCAGCAGTCCCAAGGGGGGCAGCAATCAGCCCCAGCATTTT	few	NA	TRBJ1-5	TRBV12-3/TRBV12-4
CASSLTGVGELFF	TGTGCCAGCAGCCTCACCGGTGTCGGGGAGCTGTTTTTT	once	NA	TRBJ2-2	TRBV7-9
CASSLRSYNEQFF	TGTGCCAGCAGTTTAAGAAGCTACAATGAGCAGTTCTTC	many	NA	TRBJ2-1	TRBV6-2/TRBV6-3
CSVEGDDSSGFF	TGCAGCGTTGAAGGGGACGACTCTAGTGGGTTCTTC	few	NA	TRBJ2-1	TRBV29-1
CASSPSSWQYF	TGTGCCAGCAGCCCAAGCTCGTGGCAGTACTTC	few	NA	TRBJ2-7	TRBV11-2
CASHEFGGNTEAFF	TGTGCCAGCCACGAGTTTGGGGGCAACACTGAAGCTTTCTTT	NA	NA	TRBJ1-1	TRBV6-2/TRBV6-3
CASSLGHDTGELFF	TGTGCCAGCAGTTTAGGGCACGACACCGGGGAGCTGTTTTTT	few	NA	TRBJ2-2	TRBV28
CASSLEKGETQYF	TGTGCCAGCAGCTTAGAGAAGGGAGAGACCCAGTACTTC	few	NA	TRBJ2-5	TRBV7-9
CASSFSGRTWRNEQFF	TGTGCCAGCAGCTTTAGCGGGAGAACCTGGCGCAATGAGCAGTTCTTC	NA	TRBD2	TRBJ2-1	TRBV7-8
CASGPGTGYGYTF	TGTGCCAGCGGCCCCGGGACAGGTTATGGCTACACCTTC	few	TRBD1	TRBJ1-2	TRBV27
CASKSGGLASPLHF	TGTGCCAGCAAATCTGGGGGGCTGGCTTCACCCCTCCACTTT	NA	NA	TRBJ1-6	TRBV6-1
CASSVAGASTDTQYF	TGTGCCAGCAGCGTAGCGGGAGCTAGCACAGATACGCAGTATTTT	few	NA	TRBJ2-3	TRBV9
CASSLENPYEQYF	TGTGCCAGCAGTTTAGAGAACCCCTACGAGCAGTACTTC	NA	NA	TRBJ2-7	TRBV12-3/TRBV12-4
CASSPIGGTEAFF	TGTGCCAGCAGCCCCATCGGGGGCACTGAAGCTTTCTTT	NA	NA	TRBJ1-1	TRBV6-2/TRBV6-3
CASSLGWINYGYTF	TGCGCCAGCAGCTTGGGATGGATCAACTATGGCTACACCTTC	many	NA	TRBJ1-2	TRBV5-1
CASSFEENTEAFF	TGTGCCAGCAGTTTTGAGGAGAACACTGAAGCTTTCTTT	few	NA	TRBJ1-1	TRBV12-3/TRBV12-4
CASSPRGENTEAFF	TGTGCCAGCAGCCCCAGGGGGGAGAACACTGAAGCTTTCTTT	few	TRBD1	TRBJ1-1	TRBV7-2
CASSYSLSPRSLPHANTIYF	TGTGCCAGCAGTTACTCGTTGAGCCCCCGGTCACTCCCTCACGCAAACACCATATATTTT	NA	NA	TRBJ1-3	TRBV6-2/TRBV6-3
CASSLGREGVYEQYF	TGTGCCAGCAGTTTGGGGCGGGAGGGCGTCTACGAGCAGTACTTC	NA	TRBD2	TRBJ2-7	TRBV28